The 13 T cell receptor beta chains below come from one sample, sequenced in a study of cytomegalovirus exposure and HLA in healthy donors. The PCR employed 60 Vbeta primers together with 13 Jbeta primers. The method was immunoSEQ multiplex PCR; TCRdb's version includes in-frame clones alone and lacks a portion of them. Among roughly 100,000 clones listed, 65% to 85% were seen once. The material sequenced was PBMCs. Receptor source: a male donor in good health and CMV-seropositive.

V and J are TRBV7-9 and TRBJ2-7, with D hard to call. The CDR3 is 12 residues long. Germline V lookup: CDR1 SEHNR, CDR2 FQNEAQ (reference sequence). With 7 bases removed from V and 5 bases from J, the gap between germline ends came to 12 bases. The CDR3 DNA follows: TGTGCCAGCACCGTTGCCGGAGACGAGCAGTACTTC. Encoded protein: CASTVAGDEQYF. Using reference TRBV7-9 and TRBJ2-7 for the parts outside the CDR3, the full variable domain is DTGVSQNPRHKITKRGQNVTFRCDPISEHNRLYWYRQTLGQGPEFLTYFQNEAQLEKSRLLSDRFSAERPKGSFSTLEIQRTEQGDSAMYLCASTVAGDEQYFGPGTRLTVT.

V gene TRBV6-5 combines with J gene TRBJ2-1, with 10 positions matching TRBD1. In germline, CDR1 is MNHEY, CDR2 SVGAGI. Trimming took 5 bases from V and 8 from J; bases not matched to a gene: 9. The CDR3 is 15 amino acids. CDR3 coding DNA: TGTGCCAGCAGTAGGAATCCGGGACAGGGGTATGAGCAGTTCTTC. Its translation is CASSRNPGQGYEQFF.

The CDR3 coding sequence is TGTGCCAGCAGCCGGTCCTACAATGAGCAGTTCTTC. Translated: CASSRSYNEQFF. J is TRBJ2-1 and V is TRBV27; unclear D gene. Trimming cost V 6 bases and J 1 base, with 4 bases left between them. In germline, CDR1 is MNHEY, CDR2 SMNVEV (reference sequence). The CDR3 loop spans 12 amino acids.

The chain combines TRBV7-9 with TRBJ1-4; D is unclear. Germline-derived CDR1 and CDR2 are SEHNR and FQNEAQ (reference sequence). This CDR3 has 15 amino acids. The V gene lost 1 base and the J gene lost 11 bases, with 17 bases spanning the gap. This CDR3 is CASSLEASVAAKLFF. The CDR3 nucleotides are TGTGCCAGCAGCTTAGAGGCATCGGTAGCTGCCAAACTGTTTTTT.

The gene calls are TRBV5-8 and TRBJ1-4; a possible D gene is TRBD1 (5 bases). Trimming removed 2 bases at V and 5 bases at J, with 13 bases between. Germline CDR1 reads SGHTS; CDR2 reads YDEGEE. CDR3 length: 15 amino acids. The CDR3 here is CASSLPGFGNEKLFF. As DNA, the CDR3 is TGTGCCAGCAGCTTACCAGGGTTCGGGAATGAAAAACTGTTTTTT.

This chain joins TRBV5-4 and TRBJ2-7; TRBD1 is a possible D gene (6 bases). This CDR3 is 13 amino acids long. V lost 1 base and J lost 7, with 12 bases in between. CDR1 SGHNT and CDR2 YYREEE come from the germline V gene (reference sequence). CDR3 sequence reads: CASSLLSRGEQYF. Written as DNA, the CDR3 is TGTGCCAGCAGCTTGTTATCAAGGGGGGAGCAGTACTTC.

The chain couples TRBV15 to TRBJ2-1, with 12 bases identical to TRBD2. The CDR3 length is 17 residues. CDR1 LNHNV and CDR2 YYDKDF come from the germline V gene (reference sequence). Trimming cost V 0 bases and J 7 bases; bases outside gene matches: 7. The CDR3 sequence is CATSRDLTSGSSNEQFF. CDR3 nucleotides: TGTGCCACCAGCAGAGATTTGACTAGCGGGAGTTCGAATGAGCAGTTCTTC. The full variable domain, its missing parts supplied by reference TRBV15 and TRBJ2-1, is DAMVIQNPRYQVTQFGKPVTLSCSQTLNHNVMYWYQQKSSQAPKLLFHYYDKDFNNEADTPDNFQSRRPNTSFCFLDIRSPGLGDTAMYLCATSRDLTSGSSNEQFFGPGTRLTVL.

The rearrangement links TRBV4-2 to TRBJ1-2, with D hard to call. CDR1 is LGHNA and CDR2 is YNFKEQ in the germline V gene. The V and J ends lost 2 bases and 7 bases respectively, with 14 bases between them. This CDR3 contains 14 residues. DNA for the CDR3: TGTGCCAGCAGCCAAACTGGGGAGGCCGTTGGCTACACCTTC. This gives the protein CASSQTGEAVGYTF.

V gene TRBV6-6 combines with J gene TRBJ1-2; tentative D call: TRBD1 (5 bases). V was clipped by 2 bases and J by 4 bases, with 14 bases between them. Germline V gene lookup returns CDR1 MNHNY and CDR2 SVGAGI (reference sequence). This CDR3 has 15 residues. The CDR3 coding sequence is TGTGCCAGCAGTTACGGTGGGGCAACCCCCTATGGCTACACCTTC. Amino acid sequence: CASSYGGATPYGYTF.

This clone has only a few counts. The CDR3 here is CASSFTQGFQETQYF. In nucleotides, the CDR3 is TGTGCCAGCAGTTTCACACAGGGGTTCCAAGAGACCCAGTACTTC. The chain employs TRBV28 and TRBJ2-5; TRBD1 aligns across 7 bases. The V segment lost 3 bases and the J segment 1 base; nucleotides outside the gene matches: 5. The CDR3 loop spans 15 amino acids. Germline CDR1 is MDHEN and CDR2 is SYDVKM.

This clone showed up just once. The chain couples TRBV4-2 to TRBJ2-3; 11 bases line up with TRBD2. The V gene end was trimmed by 0 bases and the J gene end by 4 bases; junction bases not matched to a gene: 15. The V gene's germline CDR1 is LGHNA and CDR2 YNFKEQ. The CDR3 has 20 amino acids. The CDR3 reads CASSQDREGASGGWADTQYF. The DNA for the CDR3 is TGTGCCAGCAGCCAAGATCGTGAGGGGGCTAGCGGGGGGTGGGCAGATACGCAGTATTTT.

The count of this clone is one. The chain recombines TRBV27 with TRBJ2-1; D might be TRBD2 (6 bases). This CDR3 spans 16 amino acids. The germline V and J ends were trimmed by 0 bases and 1 base, with 10 bases remaining between them. The germline CDR1 and CDR2 sequences are MNHEY and SMNVEV (reference sequence). The DNA for the CDR3 is TGTGCCAGCAGTTTATCGGGGGGTGGGTCCTACAATGAGCAGTTCTTC. Its translation is CASSLSGGGSYNEQFF.

The chain is built from TRBV5-1 and TRBJ2-7; a weak D match, TRBD1 (5 bases). The CDR3 is 15 amino acids. The V end was cut by 3 bases, the J end by 1 base, with 14 bases between. The germline V gene has CDR1 SGHRS and CDR2 YFSETQ. The CDR3 loop is CASSWSTGSSYEQYF. The CDR3 region has the DNA TGCGCCAGCAGCTGGAGTACAGGATCGTCCTACGAGCAGTACTTC.